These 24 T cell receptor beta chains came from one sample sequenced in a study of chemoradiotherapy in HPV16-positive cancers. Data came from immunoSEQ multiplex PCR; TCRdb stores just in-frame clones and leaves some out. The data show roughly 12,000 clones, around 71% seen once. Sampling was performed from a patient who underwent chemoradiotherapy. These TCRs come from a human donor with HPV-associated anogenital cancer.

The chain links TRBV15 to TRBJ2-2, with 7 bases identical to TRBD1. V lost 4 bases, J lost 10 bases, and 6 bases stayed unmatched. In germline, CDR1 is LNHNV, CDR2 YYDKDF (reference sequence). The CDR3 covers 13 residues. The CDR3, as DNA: TGTGCCACCAGCACTGGGACAGTTGAGGAGCTGTTTTTT. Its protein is CATSTGTVEELFF.

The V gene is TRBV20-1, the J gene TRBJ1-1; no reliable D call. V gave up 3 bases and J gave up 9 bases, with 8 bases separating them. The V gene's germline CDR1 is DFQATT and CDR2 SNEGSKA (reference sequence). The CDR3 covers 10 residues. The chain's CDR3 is CSASQPKAFF. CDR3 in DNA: TGCAGTGCTAGTCAGCCCAAAGCTTTCTTT.

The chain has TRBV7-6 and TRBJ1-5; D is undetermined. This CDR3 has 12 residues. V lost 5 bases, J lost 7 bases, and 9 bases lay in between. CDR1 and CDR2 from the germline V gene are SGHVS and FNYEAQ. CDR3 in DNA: TGTGCCAGCAGCACCCTAGGGCAGCCCCAGCATTTT. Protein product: CASSTLGQPQHF.

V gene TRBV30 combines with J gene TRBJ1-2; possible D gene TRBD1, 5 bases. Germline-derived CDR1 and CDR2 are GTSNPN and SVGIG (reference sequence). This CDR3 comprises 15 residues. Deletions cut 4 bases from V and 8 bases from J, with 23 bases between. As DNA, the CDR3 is TGTGCCTGGACCCCCCTAGACAGCGCCCTGGGAGGCTACACCTTC. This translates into CAWTPLDSALGGYTF.

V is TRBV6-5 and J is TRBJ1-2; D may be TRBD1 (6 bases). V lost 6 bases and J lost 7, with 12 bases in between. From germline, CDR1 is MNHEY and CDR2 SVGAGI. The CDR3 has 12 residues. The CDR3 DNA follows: TGTGCCAGCAGAGGACAGAGTCGTGGCTACACCTTC. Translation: CASRGQSRGYTF.

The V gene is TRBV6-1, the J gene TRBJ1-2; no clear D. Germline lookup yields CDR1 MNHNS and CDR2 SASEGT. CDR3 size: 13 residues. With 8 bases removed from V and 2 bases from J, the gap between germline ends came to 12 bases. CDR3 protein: CASCERKNYGYTF. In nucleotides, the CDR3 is TGTGCCAGCTGCGAGCGGAAGAACTATGGCTACACCTTC.

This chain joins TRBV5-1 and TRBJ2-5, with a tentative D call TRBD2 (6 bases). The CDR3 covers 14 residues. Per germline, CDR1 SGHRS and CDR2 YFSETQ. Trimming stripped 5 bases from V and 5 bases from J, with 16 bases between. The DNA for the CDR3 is TGCGCCAGCAGTGGGACTTCTGGTGGGGAGACCCAGTACTTC. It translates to CASSGTSGGETQYF.

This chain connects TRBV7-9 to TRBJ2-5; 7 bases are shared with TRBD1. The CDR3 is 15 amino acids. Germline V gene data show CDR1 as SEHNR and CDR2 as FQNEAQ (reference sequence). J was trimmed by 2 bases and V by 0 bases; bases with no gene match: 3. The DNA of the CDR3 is TGTGCCAGCAGCTTAGCGACAGGGCGGCAAGAGACCCAGTACTTC. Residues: CASSLATGRQETQYF.

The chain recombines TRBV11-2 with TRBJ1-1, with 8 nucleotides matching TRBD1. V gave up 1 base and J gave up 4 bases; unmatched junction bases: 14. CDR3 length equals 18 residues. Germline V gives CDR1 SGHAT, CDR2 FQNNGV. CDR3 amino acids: CASSLGYGQGALSTEAFF. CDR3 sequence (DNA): TGTGCCAGCAGCTTAGGGTATGGGCAGGGGGCGCTATCCACTGAAGCTTTCTTT.

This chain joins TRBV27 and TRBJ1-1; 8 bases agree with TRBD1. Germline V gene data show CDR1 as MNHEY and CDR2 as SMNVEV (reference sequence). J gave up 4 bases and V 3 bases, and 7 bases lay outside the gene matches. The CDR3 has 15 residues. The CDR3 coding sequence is TGTGCCAGCAGTTTCTGGACAGGGTATCCCACTGAAGCTTTCTTT. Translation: CASSFWTGYPTEAFF.

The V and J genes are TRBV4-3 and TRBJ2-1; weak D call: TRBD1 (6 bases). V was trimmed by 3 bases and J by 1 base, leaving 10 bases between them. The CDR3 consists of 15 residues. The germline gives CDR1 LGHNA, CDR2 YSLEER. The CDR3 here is CASSQDRLSYNEQFF. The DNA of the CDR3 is TGCGCCAGCAGCCAGGACAGACTTTCCTACAATGAGCAGTTCTTC.

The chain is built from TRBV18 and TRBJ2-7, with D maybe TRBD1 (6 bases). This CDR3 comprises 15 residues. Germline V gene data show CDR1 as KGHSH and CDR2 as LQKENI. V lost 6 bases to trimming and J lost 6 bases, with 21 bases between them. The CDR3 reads CASSLHDGIQGEQYF. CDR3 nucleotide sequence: TGTGCCAGCTCGCTTCACGACGGGATACAGGGCGAGCAGTACTTC.

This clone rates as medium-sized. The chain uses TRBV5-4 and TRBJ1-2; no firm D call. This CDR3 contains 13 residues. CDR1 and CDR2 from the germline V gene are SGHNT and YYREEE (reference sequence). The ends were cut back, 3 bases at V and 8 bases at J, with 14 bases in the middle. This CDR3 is CASSSGPVLGYTF. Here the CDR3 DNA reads TGTGCCAGCAGCTCCGGGCCAGTCCTGGGCTACACCTTC.

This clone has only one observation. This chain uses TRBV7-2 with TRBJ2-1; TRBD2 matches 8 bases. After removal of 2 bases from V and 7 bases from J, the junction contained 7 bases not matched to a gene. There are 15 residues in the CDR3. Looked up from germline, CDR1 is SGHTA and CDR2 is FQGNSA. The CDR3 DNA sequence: TGTGCCAGCAGCTTAACAGCGGGAGCTAGGAATGAGCAGTTCTTC. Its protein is CASSLTAGARNEQFF.

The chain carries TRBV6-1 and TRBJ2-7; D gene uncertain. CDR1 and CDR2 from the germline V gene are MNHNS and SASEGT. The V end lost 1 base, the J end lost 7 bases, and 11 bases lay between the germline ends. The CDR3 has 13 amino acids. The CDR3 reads CASSEGRPLEQYF. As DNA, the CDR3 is TGTGCCAGCAGTGAAGGCAGACCGTTGGAGCAGTACTTC.

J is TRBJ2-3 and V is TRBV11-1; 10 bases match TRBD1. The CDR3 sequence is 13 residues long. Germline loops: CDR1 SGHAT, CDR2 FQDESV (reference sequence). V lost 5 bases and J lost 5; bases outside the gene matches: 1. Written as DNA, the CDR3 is TGTGCCAGCAGCAGGACAGGGGGAGATACGCAGTATTTT. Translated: CASSRTGGDTQYF. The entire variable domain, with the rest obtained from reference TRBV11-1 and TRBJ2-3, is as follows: EAEVAQSPRYKITEKSQAVAFWCDPISGHATLYWYRQILGQGPELLVQFQDESVVDDSQLPKDRFSAERLKGVDSTLKIQPAELGDSAMYLCASSRTGGDTQYFGPGTRLTVL.

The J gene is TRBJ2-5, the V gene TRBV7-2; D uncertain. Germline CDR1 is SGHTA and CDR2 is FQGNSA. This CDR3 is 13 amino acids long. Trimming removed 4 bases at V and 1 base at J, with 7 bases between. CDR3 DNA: TGTGCCAGCAGCTCCGGGCCCCAAGAGACCCAGTACTTC. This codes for CASSSGPQETQYF.

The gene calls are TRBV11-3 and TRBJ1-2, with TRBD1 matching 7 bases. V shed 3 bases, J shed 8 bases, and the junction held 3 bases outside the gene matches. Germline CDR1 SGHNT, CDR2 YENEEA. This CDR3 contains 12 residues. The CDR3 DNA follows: TGTGCCAGCAGCTTCGGACAGGCCGGCTACACCTTC. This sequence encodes CASSFGQAGYTF.

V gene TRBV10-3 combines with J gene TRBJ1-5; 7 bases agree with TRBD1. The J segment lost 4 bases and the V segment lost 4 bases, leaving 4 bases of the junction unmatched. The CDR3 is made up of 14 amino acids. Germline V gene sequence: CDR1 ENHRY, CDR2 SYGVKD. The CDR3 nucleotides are TGTGCCATCAGTGCACAGGGGTTAAATCAGCCCCAGCATTTT. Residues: CAISAQGLNQPQHF.

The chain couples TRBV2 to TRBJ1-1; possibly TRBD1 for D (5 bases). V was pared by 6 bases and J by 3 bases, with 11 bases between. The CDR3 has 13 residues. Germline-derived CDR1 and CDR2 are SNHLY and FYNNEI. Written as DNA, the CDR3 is TGTGCCAGCAGCCGGACACTTTACACTGAAGCTTTCTTT. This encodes CASSRTLYTEAFF.

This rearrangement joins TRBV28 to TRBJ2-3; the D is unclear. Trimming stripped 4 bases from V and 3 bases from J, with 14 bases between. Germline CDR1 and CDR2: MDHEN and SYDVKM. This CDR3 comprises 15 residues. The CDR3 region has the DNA TGTGCCAGCAGTTCCCCCCCAGCGTTGACAGATACGCAGTATTTT. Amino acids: CASSSPPALTDTQYF.

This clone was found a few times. This CDR3 reads CASSRDLEPRYEQYF. CDR3 in DNA: TGTGCCAGCAGCCGGGACCTCGAACCACGCTACGAGCAGTACTTC. The chain has TRBV9 and TRBJ2-7, with D possibly being TRBD1 or TRBD2 (5 bases each). This CDR3 spans 15 amino acids. Trimming pared 4 bases from V and 3 bases from J, leaving 17 bases between. In germline, CDR1 is SGDLS, CDR2 YYNGEE.

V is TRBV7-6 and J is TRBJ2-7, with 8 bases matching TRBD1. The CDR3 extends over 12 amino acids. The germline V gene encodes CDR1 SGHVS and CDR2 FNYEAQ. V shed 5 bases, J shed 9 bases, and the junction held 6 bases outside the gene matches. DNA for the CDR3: TGTGCCAGCAGCCATTCAGGGGGCATGCAGTACTTC. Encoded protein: CASSHSGGMQYF.

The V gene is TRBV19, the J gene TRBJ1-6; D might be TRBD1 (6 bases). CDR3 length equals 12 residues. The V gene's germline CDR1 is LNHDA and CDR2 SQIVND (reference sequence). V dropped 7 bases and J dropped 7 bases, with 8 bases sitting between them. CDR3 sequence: CASTGQNSPLHF. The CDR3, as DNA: TGTGCCAGTACTGGACAGAATTCACCCCTCCACTTT.